The rows below give T cell receptor beta chains drawn from one sample of a study of PD-1 blockade in classical Hodgkin lymphoma. Clones were read by immunoSEQ multiplex PCR, and TCRdb kept only the in-frame ones, dropping some. The sample consists of around 40,000 clones, 77% of them appearing once. This material consisted of peripheral blood mononuclear cells (PBMCs), taken before the fourth cycle of nivolumab. All receptors come from a human donor with classical Hodgkin lymphoma. Each CDR3 is given with its conserved first and last residue. D genes are given only for firm matches. Rows give clone size only sometimes, using once, few, many, or a class for an expanded clone.

V gene	clone size	D gene	J gene	CDR3 protein	CDR3 DNA
TRBV7-6	.	.	TRBJ2-2	CASSQAYTGELFF	TGTGCCAGCAGCCAAGCTTACACCGGGGAGCTGTTTTTT
TRBV6-5	.	.	TRBJ2-7	CASSSRGTYEQYF	TGTGCCAGCAGTTCTAGGGGGACCTACGAGCAGTACTTC
TRBV13	.	.	TRBJ2-4	CASSLGGALKNIQYF	TGTGCCAGCAGCTTAGGCGGAGCGCTTAAAAACATTCAGTACTTC
TRBV19	.	.	TRBJ2-6	CASSTAWTKQSRANVLTF	TGTGCCAGTAGTACGGCGTGGACAAAACAAAGTCGGGCCAACGTCCTGACTTTC
TRBV6-5	.	.	TRBJ2-1	CASSVESSYNEQFF	TGTGCCAGCAGTGTTGAGAGCTCCTACAATGAGCAGTTCTTC
TRBV28	.	TRBD1	TRBJ1-4	CASSFLGTGEGEKLFF	TGTGCCAGCAGTTTCCTCGGGACAGGGGAAGGGGAAAAACTGTTTTTT
TRBV2	.	TRBD1	TRBJ1-5	CASRGQGVQPQHF	TGTGCCAGCAGGGGACAGGGAGTTCAGCCCCAGCATTTT
TRBV28	.	.	TRBJ1-6	CASSLLTVNSPLHF	TGTGCCAGCAGTTTACTTACAGTCAATTCACCCCTCCACTTT
TRBV9	once	.	TRBJ1-3	CASSATGNTIYF	TGTGCCAGCTCCGCGACAGGAAACACCATATATTTT
TRBV27	few	.	TRBJ1-6	CASSYLDKINSPLHF	TGTGCCAGCAGTTATCTGGACAAGATTAATTCACCCCTCCACTTT
TRBV6-5	.	.	TRBJ1-2	CASSRDLNYGYTF	TGTGCCAGCAGTCGGGATTTGAACTATGGCTACACCTTC
TRBV28	.	.	TRBJ1-1	CATGGDGNTEAFF	TGTGCCACCGGAGGGGATGGGAACACTGAAGCTTTCTTT
TRBV10-2	.	TRBD1	TRBJ1-2	CASSKDRDVGYTF	TGCGCCAGCAGTAAGGACAGGGACGTGGGCTACACCTTC
TRBV9	.	TRBD1	TRBJ1-1	CASSANGQGRTEAFF	TGTGCCAGCAGCGCCAACGGACAGGGGCGCACTGAAGCTTTCTTT
TRBV7-9	.	.	TRBJ2-6	CASRASSGANVLTF	TGTGCCAGCAGGGCCTCGTCTGGGGCCAACGTCCTGACTTTC
TRBV2	.	.	TRBJ1-2	CASSDGPYGYTF	TGTGCCAGCAGTGACGGGCCCTATGGCTACACCTTC
TRBV7-2	.	.	TRBJ2-6	CASSPDPAGANVLTF	TGTGCCAGCAGCCCCGACCCGGCGGGGGCCAACGTCCTGACTTTC
TRBV27	.	.	TRBJ1-1	CASSLRWEGTEAFF	TGTGCCAGCAGTCTAAGGTGGGAGGGCACTGAAGCTTTCTTT
TRBV5-1	few	TRBD2	TRBJ2-1	CASSFRAGVYNEQFF	TGCGCCAGCAGCTTTAGAGCGGGGGTATACAATGAGCAGTTCTTC
TRBV7-6	.	.	TRBJ2-3	CASSLFFQGTTDTQYF	TGTGCCAGCAGCTTATTTTTTCAGGGAACCACAGATACGCAGTATTTT
TRBV7-2	.	.	TRBJ1-5	CASSPLPYQPQHF	TGTGCCAGCAGCCCACTGCCTTATCAGCCCCAGCATTTT
TRBV5-1	once	TRBD1	TRBJ1-6	CASSLGTGYSPLHF	TGCGCCAGCAGCTTGGGGACAGGGTATTCACCCCTCCACTTT
TRBV25-1	few	.	TRBJ1-4	CASSAWTDRSNEKLFF	TGTGCCAGCAGTGCTTGGACAGATCGATCTAATGAAAAACTGTTTTTT
TRBV10-1	.	.	TRBJ2-1	CASSEDQGGAYNEQFF	TGCGCCAGCAGTGAGGACCAGGGGGGAGCCTACAATGAGCAGTTCTTC
TRBV19	.	TRBD2	TRBJ2-7	CASSIGRRTSGGSSYEQYF	TGTGCCAGTAGTATAGGACGGCGGACTAGCGGGGGGTCCTCCTACGAGCAGTACTTC
TRBV7-2	.	TRBD1	TRBJ1-2	CASTPPGQRNYGYTF	TGTGCCAGCACCCCACCGGGACAGAGAAACTATGGCTACACCTTC
TRBV29-1	once	.	TRBJ2-7	CSVATGSSYEQYF	TGCAGCGTCGCAACAGGGAGCTCCTACGAGCAGTACTTC
TRBV27	once	.	TRBJ1-4	CASSLSVGVPAPTNEKLFF	TGTGCCAGCAGTTTAAGTGTAGGGGTCCCCGCCCCAACTAATGAAAAACTGTTTTTT
TRBV18	.	TRBD1	TRBJ1-1	CASSPPGRGQTGTEAFF	TGTGCCAGCTCACCACCGGGCAGGGGGCAGACGGGTACTGAAGCTTTCTTT
TRBV25-1	.	.	TRBJ2-2	CASSEQGYTGELFF	TGTGCCAGCAGTGAACAGGGATACACCGGGGAGCTGTTTTTT
TRBV19	.	.	TRBJ1-1	CASSVPGPQNTEAFF	TGTGCCAGTAGTGTGCCGGGACCGCAGAACACTGAAGCTTTCTTT
TRBV5-5	.	.	TRBJ2-3	CASSFVTVGPDTQYF	TGTGCCAGCAGCTTCGTCACCGTGGGCCCAGATACGCAGTATTTT
TRBV6-1	.	TRBD2	TRBJ2-5	CASSPVRGGRETQYF	TGTGCCAGCAGCCCGGTTCGGGGGGGAAGAGAGACCCAGTACTTC
TRBV9	.	.	TRBJ2-7	CASKGGGSDEQYF	TGTGCCAGCAAAGGTGGGGGGTCCGACGAGCAGTACTTC
TRBV18	.	TRBD1	TRBJ1-1	CASSPLGTGVPNTEAFF	TGTGCCAGCTCACCTCTCGGGACAGGGGTTCCGAACACTGAAGCTTTCTTT
TRBV4-3	.	.	TRBJ2-2	CASSQDLGRLKTGELFF	TGCGCCAGCAGCCAAGATCTAGGCCGTCTAAAAACCGGGGAGCTGTTTTTT
TRBV9	.	.	TRBJ1-3	CASSVARVGNTIYF	TGTGCCAGCAGCGTAGCCCGGGTCGGAAACACCATATATTTT
TRBV9	.	.	TRBJ2-1	CASSSQDSSYNEQFF	TGTGCCAGCAGCTCACAGGACAGCTCCTACAATGAGCAGTTCTTC
TRBV19	few	TRBD1	TRBJ1-5	CASSTRTGGRNNQPQHF	TGTGCCAGTAGTACCCGGACAGGGGGCAGAAACAATCAGCCCCAGCATTTT
TRBV5-1	.	.	TRBJ2-7	CASSLALAAYEQYF	TGCGCCAGCAGCTTGGCCCTGGCGGCCTACGAGCAGTACTTC
TRBV6-1	.	.	TRBJ2-7	CASWRQLDSYEQYF	TGTGCCAGCTGGAGACAGTTGGACTCCTACGAGCAGTACTTC
TRBV6-1	.	.	TRBJ1-1	CASSDRAVNTEAFF	TGTGCCAGCAGTGATAGAGCTGTGAACACTGAAGCTTTCTTT
TRBV28	.	.	TRBJ1-6	CASILTLESSPLHF	TGTGCCAGCATTCTCACTTTGGAGAGTTCACCCCTCCACTTT
TRBV30	.	TRBD1	TRBJ1-2	CAWRSRQGVYGYTF	TGTGCCTGGAGGTCCCGACAGGGGGTATATGGCTACACCTTC
TRBV10-3	.	.	TRBJ1-1	CASSRLGALF	TGTGCCAGCAGTCGCTTGGGAGCTTTATTT
TRBV7-9	.	.	TRBJ1-2	CASSLGRTAADGYTF	TGTGCCAGCAGCTTGGGCCGGACAGCGGCCGATGGCTACACCTTC
TRBV4-3	.	.	TRBJ1-4	CASSLTALVNEKLFF	TGCGCCAGCAGCCTTACGGCACTTGTAAATGAAAAACTGTTTTTT
TRBV6-5	.	.	TRBJ1-1	CASSSWTAMNTEAFF	TGTGCCAGCAGTTCGTGGACCGCTATGAACACTGAAGCTTTCTTT
TRBV6-6	few	.	TRBJ1-6	CASSYSAVHYNSPLHF	TGTGCCAGCAGTTACTCGGCTGTACATTATAATTCACCCCTCCACTTT
TRBV29-1	.	TRBD2	TRBJ2-7	CSVEDPRTSGGPYEQYF	TGCAGCGTTGAAGATCCCAGGACTAGCGGGGGACCCTACGAGCAGTACTTC